This is a list of T cell receptor beta chains from one sample in a study of CD4+ T cells in melanoma. The protocol was immunoSEQ multiplex PCR, while the TCRdb copy is restricted to in-frame clones and leaves out a portion. The data show 10,000 to 13,000 clones, roughly three fifths seen once. The material sequenced was cells from a culture (not recorded whether cultured in vitro). Every receptor here comes from a human donor with melanoma. CDR3s include the opening cysteine and the closing phenylalanine or tryptophan. The D gene is left open where the match is weak. Size values are once, few and many counts, or a class for expanded clones, and some rows have none.

CDR3 DNA | CDR3 protein | clone size | J gene | CDR3 length | V gene | D gene
TGTGCCAGCAACCCAAGGGGTTCTGGTGGCTACACCTTC | CASNPRGSGGYTF | . | TRBJ1-2 | 13 | TRBV2 | .
TGTGCCTGGAGTCGGGCCAACACAGATACGCAGTATTTT | CAWSRANTDTQYF | . | TRBJ2-3 | 13 | TRBV30 | .
TGCGCCAGCAGCCAAGTTGGTAAACAGGGGAAGGGCAATCAGCCCCAGCATTTT | CASSQVGKQGKGNQPQHF | . | TRBJ1-5 | 18 | TRBV4-1 | TRBD1
TGTGCCTGGAGGGACAGTAAGATCTGGGGCTATAATTCACCCCTCCACTTT | CAWRDSKIWGYNSPLHF | few | TRBJ1-6 | 17 | TRBV30 | .
TGTGCCAGCAGCCCCCCTAATACGGGGGGGACACAGTTCTTC | CASSPPNTGGTQFF | . | TRBJ2-1 | 14 | TRBV11-2 | TRBD2
TGTGCCAGCAGTGAAGCGCTGAACCCCTTAAGAAACACCATATATTTT | CASSEALNPLRNTIYF | . | TRBJ1-3 | 16 | TRBV2 | .
TGTGCCAGCAGTTCAGGGCGTCAGTACGAGCAGTACTTC | CASSSGRQYEQYF | . | TRBJ2-7 | 13 | TRBV13 | .
TGTGCCAGCAGAGGACTAGCGGGGCCCGGGGCCCTGGCGCAGTATTTT | CASRGLAGPGALAQYF | . | TRBJ2-3 | 16 | TRBV11-2 | TRBD2
TGTGCCAGCACCGCGGGCGGGGGGGCCACCGGGGAGCTGTTTTTT | CASTAGGGATGELFF | once | TRBJ2-2 | 15 | TRBV7-6 | TRBD2
TGTGCCAGCGAGGGGCAGGTGGGGACTGAAGCTTTCTTT | CASEGQVGTEAFF | few | TRBJ1-1 | 13 | TRBV2 | .
TGTGCCAGTAGTATGCGACTAGCGGGCGAGACCCAGTACTTC | CASSMRLAGETQYF | . | TRBJ2-5 | 14 | TRBV19 | TRBD2
TGTGCCAGCAGCCCGGGGCCAAATAACTATGGCTACACCTTC | CASSPGPNNYGYTF | . | TRBJ1-2 | 14 | TRBV14 | .
TGTGCCAGCAGCTTGGTGGGGGGACAGGGGACCGCGACCGGGGAGCTGTTTTTT | CASSLVGGQGTATGELFF | . | TRBJ2-2 | 18 | TRBV5-6 | TRBD1
TGTGCCAGTAGTATCGGCAGGGGCCTTAACTATGGCTACACCTTC | CASSIGRGLNYGYTF | . | TRBJ1-2 | 15 | TRBV19 | .
TGTGCCAGTAGTATGAGGGAGGGACGGGCGACCCCCATAGCCAAAAACATTCAGTACTTC | CASSMREGRATPIAKNIQYF | . | TRBJ2-4 | 20 | TRBV19 | TRBD2
TGTGCCAGCAGCTTAGCCAATCAGCCCCAGCATTTT | CASSLANQPQHF | few | TRBJ1-5 | 12 | TRBV7-9 | .
TGTGCCTGGAGTCTGACCGGGGGCCTCGAGCAAAAACTGTTTTTT | CAWSLTGGLEQKLFF | . | TRBJ1-4 | 15 | TRBV30 | .
TGCGCCAGCAGCCGCTTGGGACAGCCGAACACTGAAGCTTTCTTT | CASSRLGQPNTEAFF | . | TRBJ1-1 | 15 | TRBV5-1 | TRBD1
TGTGCCAGCAGCGGGGGAGCGGGAGGGAACACCGGGGAGCTGTTTTTT | CASSGGAGGNTGELFF | . | TRBJ2-2 | 16 | TRBV9 | TRBD2
TGTGCCAGCAGTTACCCAGGGGTGGGCACTGAAGCTTTCTTT | CASSYPGVGTEAFF | . | TRBJ1-1 | 14 | TRBV6-6 | .
TGCGCCAGCAGCTTGGCGGGGGGCCGTGAGACCCAGTACTTC | CASSLAGGRETQYF | . | TRBJ2-5 | 14 | TRBV5-1 | .
TGCGCCAGCAGCTTGGTTCGATTTGGGGTCCATGAGCAGTTCTTC | CASSLVRFGVHEQFF | . | TRBJ2-1 | 15 | TRBV5-1 | .
TGCGCCAGCAGCCAGTTCGGGAGGGAAGCTTTCTTT | CASSQFGREAFF | . | TRBJ1-1 | 12 | TRBV4-1 | .
TGTGCCTCGAGCCGGGACTACCTATCCTACGAGCAGTACTTC | CASSRDYLSYEQYF | . | TRBJ2-7 | 14 | TRBV5-4 | TRBD2